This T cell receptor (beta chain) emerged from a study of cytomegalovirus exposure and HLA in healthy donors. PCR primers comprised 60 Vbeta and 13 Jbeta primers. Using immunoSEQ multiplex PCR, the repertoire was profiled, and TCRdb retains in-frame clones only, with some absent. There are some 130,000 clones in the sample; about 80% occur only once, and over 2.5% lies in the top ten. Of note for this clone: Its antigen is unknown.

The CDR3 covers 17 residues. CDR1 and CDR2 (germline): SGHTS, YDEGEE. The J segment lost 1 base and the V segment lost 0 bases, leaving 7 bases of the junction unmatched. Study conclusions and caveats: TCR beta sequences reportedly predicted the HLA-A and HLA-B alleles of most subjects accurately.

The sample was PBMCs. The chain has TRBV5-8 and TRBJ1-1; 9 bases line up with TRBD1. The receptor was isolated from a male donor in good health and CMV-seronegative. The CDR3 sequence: CASSLGSQGAQNTEAFF. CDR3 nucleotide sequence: TGTGCCAGCAGCTTGGGGTCACAGGGGGCTCAGAACACTGAAGCTTTCTTT.